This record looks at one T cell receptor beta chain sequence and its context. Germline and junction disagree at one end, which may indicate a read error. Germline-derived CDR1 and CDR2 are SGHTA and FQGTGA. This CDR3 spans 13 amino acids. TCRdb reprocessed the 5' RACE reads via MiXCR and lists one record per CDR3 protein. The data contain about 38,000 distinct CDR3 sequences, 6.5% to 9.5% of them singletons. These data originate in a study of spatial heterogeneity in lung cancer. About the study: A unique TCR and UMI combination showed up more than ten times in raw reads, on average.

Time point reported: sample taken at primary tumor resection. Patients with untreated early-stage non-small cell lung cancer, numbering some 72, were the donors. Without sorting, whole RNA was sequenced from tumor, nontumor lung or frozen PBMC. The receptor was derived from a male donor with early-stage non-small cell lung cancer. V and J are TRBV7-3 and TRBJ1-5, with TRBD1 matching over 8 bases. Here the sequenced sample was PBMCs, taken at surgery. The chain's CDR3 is CATSRQGNQPQHF. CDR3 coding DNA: TGTGCCACCAGCAGACAGGGGAATCAGCCCCAGCATTTT.